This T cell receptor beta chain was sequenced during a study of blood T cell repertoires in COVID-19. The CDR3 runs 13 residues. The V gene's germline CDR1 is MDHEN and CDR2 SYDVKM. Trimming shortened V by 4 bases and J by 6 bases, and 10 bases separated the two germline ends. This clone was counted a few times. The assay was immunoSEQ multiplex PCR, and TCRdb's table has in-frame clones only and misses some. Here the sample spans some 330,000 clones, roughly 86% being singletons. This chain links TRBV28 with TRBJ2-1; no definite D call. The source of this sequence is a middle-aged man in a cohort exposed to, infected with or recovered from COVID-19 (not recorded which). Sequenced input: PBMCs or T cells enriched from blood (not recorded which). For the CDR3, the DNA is TGTGCCAGCAGTTCCCCGAGAGGCAATGAGCAGTTCTTC. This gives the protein CASSSPRGNEQFF.